This T cell receptor (beta chain) emerged from a study of blood T cell repertoires in COVID-19. Across the whole study: COVID-19 samples, acute and convalescent, were from the United States, Italy and Spain. T cells, B-cell-depleted T cells, or PBMCs supplied cDNA or gDNA.

V gave up 6 bases and J gave up 2 bases, with 13 bases separating them. This CDR3 is 14 amino acids long. From germline, CDR1 is LNHDA and CDR2 SQIVND (reference sequence). Method: immunoSEQ multiplex PCR; TCRdb's copy keeps in-frame clones and lacks some. The sample has 35,000 to 40,000 clones; roughly 78% are singletons. V is TRBV19 and J is TRBJ1-2; tentative D call: TRBD1 (6 bases). The specimen sequenced was peripheral blood. The sequence was obtained from an older man with active or convalescent COVID-19. CDR3 in amino acids: CASSLTGVNYGYTF. Here the CDR3 DNA reads TGTGCCAGTAGCTTGACAGGCGTCAACTATGGCTACACCTTC.